Each of the 17 T cell receptor beta chains below was sequenced from the same sample in a study of a mutant IDH1 vaccine in newly diagnosed glioma. No antigen is known for these receptors. TCRdb's table, derived via immunoSEQ multiplex PCR, lists solely in-frame clones and lacks some. The table records fewer than 70,000 clones, 75% to 90% of them present only once. Time point described: week 11, during vaccination. Alongside topical imiquimod, each dose of vaccine comprised 300 ug of mutant IDH1 20-mer peptide. The source was PBMCs, collected from a glioma patient whose treatment included an IDH1 peptide vaccine. All receptors come from a man aged 35-49 years with glioma.

The chain joins TRBV5-1 to TRBJ2-5, with no clear D. The CDR3 totals 14 residues. Trimming shortened V by 2 bases and J by 3 bases, and 11 bases separated the two germline ends. The V gene's germline CDR1 is SGHRS and CDR2 YFSETQ. The CDR3 here is CASSLGLIEETQYF. The DNA for the CDR3 is TGCGCCAGCAGCTTAGGGCTAATCGAAGAGACCCAGTACTTC.

J is TRBJ2-1 and V is TRBV7-2; 8 nucleotides line up with TRBD2. Per the germline V gene, CDR1 is SGHTA and CDR2 is FQGNSA. J lost 4 bases, V lost 5 bases, and 7 bases had no gene match. This CDR3 has 15 amino acids. As DNA, the CDR3 is TGTGCCAGCAGCCACGGGACTAGGTCGTACAATGAGCAGTTCTTC. It codes for CASSHGTRSYNEQFF.

The rearrangement joins TRBV4-1 to TRBJ2-1; D gene ambiguous. The CDR3 length is 13 residues. V was shortened by 2 bases and J by 7 bases, with 9 bases between the two germline ends. CDR1 and CDR2 (germline): MGHRA, YSYEKL. The CDR3 sequence is CASSQPILNEQFF. The CDR3 coding sequence is TGCGCCAGCAGCCAACCAATTTTAAATGAGCAGTTCTTC.

The chain joins TRBV12-5 to TRBJ1-6; no clear D gene. CDR1 and CDR2 from the germline V gene are LGHNT and FRNRAP. V gave up 0 bases and J gave up 5 bases, with 8 bases separating them. This CDR3 region has 15 residues. CDR3 residues: CASGLVTRNNSPLHF. CDR3 nucleotides: TGTGCTAGTGGTTTGGTAACCAGAAATAATTCACCCCTCCACTTT. Based on the CDR3 plus reference TRBV12-5 and TRBJ1-6, the full variable domain is DARVTQTPRHKVTEMGQEVTMRCQPILGHNTVFWYRQTMMQGLELLAYFRNRAPLDDSGMPKDRFSAEMPDATLATLKIQPSEPRDSAVYFCASGLVTRNNSPLHFGNGTRLTVT.

The V and J genes are TRBV10-3 and TRBJ1-2, with 7 bases matching TRBD1. The CDR3 has 15 residues. Germline trimming cut 2 bases from V and 0 bases from J; bases unmatched to any gene: 3. Germline V gives CDR1 ENHRY, CDR2 SYGVKD. The CDR3 sequence: CAISEEDRTNYGYTF. For the CDR3, the DNA is TGTGCCATCAGTGAGGAGGACAGGACTAACTATGGCTACACCTTC.

This rearrangement joins TRBV14 to TRBJ2-7, with TRBD1 as a possible D gene (7 bases). CDR1 and CDR2 from the germline V gene are SGHDN and FVKESK. V was cut by 3 bases and J by 3 bases, with 24 bases left in between. The CDR3 loop spans 18 amino acids. The DNA for the CDR3 is TGTGCCAGCAGCCACCGAGGGAGCGCGGGACAGTTGATCTACGAGCAGTACTTC. Amino acid sequence: CASSHRGSAGQLIYEQYF. Together with reference TRBV14 and TRBJ2-7, the CDR3 gives the full variable domain: EAGVTQFPSHSVIEKGQTVTLRCDPISGHDNLYWYRRVMGKEIKFLLHFVKESKQDESGMPNNRFLAERTGGTYSTLKVQPAELEDSGVYFCASSHRGSAGQLIYEQYFGPGTRLTVT.

The chain joins TRBV19 to TRBJ2-7, with TRBD1 matching 8 bases. Germline V lookup: CDR1 LNHDA, CDR2 SQIVND (reference sequence). J was trimmed by 0 bases and V by 6 bases; bases with no gene match: 10. The CDR3 loop spans 16 amino acids. The chain's CDR3 is CASSLVRGTGSYEQYF. DNA of the CDR3: TGTGCCAGTAGCCTCGTGAGGGGGACAGGCTCCTACGAGCAGTACTTC.

The chain has TRBV19 and TRBJ2-2, with 9 nucleotides matching TRBD1. V lost 4 bases to trimming and J lost 0 bases; unmatched junction nucleotides: 3. This CDR3 is built from 16 residues. Germline values: CDR1 LNHDA, CDR2 SQIVND (reference sequence). The chain's CDR3 is CASSRTGAANTGELFF. The CDR3 bases are TGTGCCAGTAGTAGGACAGGGGCCGCGAACACCGGGGAGCTGTTTTTT. Full variable domain (outside the CDR3, taken from reference TRBV19 and TRBJ2-2): DGGITQSPKYLFRKEGQNVTLSCEQNLNHDAMYWYRQDPGQGLRLIYYSQIVNDFQKGDIAEGYSVSREKKESFPLTVTSAQKNPTAFYLCASSRTGAANTGELFFGEGSRLTVL.

The chain uses TRBV4-3 and TRBJ2-1; D is perhaps TRBD2 (6 bases). CDR1 and CDR2 from the germline V gene are LGHNA and YSLEER. The CDR3 spans 14 residues. The V gene lost 4 bases and the J gene lost 9 bases, with 16 bases spanning the gap. The chain's CDR3 is CASSPRTISREQFF. The DNA of the CDR3 is TGCGCCAGCAGCCCGCGGACTATCAGCCGTGAGCAGTTCTTC.

J is TRBJ1-5 and V is TRBV7-2; TRBD1 matches 11 bases. The CDR3 consists of 15 residues. CDR1 SGHTA and CDR2 FQGNSA come from the germline V gene. V dropped 7 bases and J dropped 3; count of bases not matched to a gene: 5. CDR3 in DNA: TGTGCCAGCAACGGACAGGGGGCGGCCAATCAGCCCCAGCATTTT. Translated, it gives CASNGQGAANQPQHF.

DNA for the CDR3: TGTGCCAGAAGCCCCCGGAGCACCGGGGAGCTGTTTTTT. As protein: CARSPRSTGELFF. This chain uses TRBV7-5 with TRBJ2-2; TRBD2, as called in the table, went unchecked against the DNA. TRBV7-5 is marked as a pseudogene. CDR3 length equals 13 residues.

J is TRBJ1-4 and V is TRBV2; D uncertain. The V gene lost 8 bases and the J gene lost 7 bases, with 5 bases spanning the gap. The CDR3 covers 10 residues. Germline V lookup: CDR1 SNHLY, CDR2 FYNNEI. CDR3 amino acids: CASGVEKLFF. CDR3 nucleotides: TGTGCCAGCGGGGTTGAAAAACTGTTTTTT.

The V call is TRBV28, the J call TRBJ2-3; D is perhaps TRBD2 (6 bases). The CDR3 contains 17 residues. The germline V gene encodes CDR1 MDHEN and CDR2 SYDVKM. V gave up 6 bases and J gave up 4 bases, with 23 bases separating them. Written as DNA, the CDR3 is TGTGCCAGCAGCATACCGAACCTAGGACTATTGGCAGATACGCAGTATTTT. Translation gives CASSIPNLGLLADTQYF.

This chain connects TRBV6-5 to TRBJ1-4, with 9 bases that match TRBD1. Germline values: CDR1 MNHEY, CDR2 SVGAGI. V trimming: 2 bases; J trimming: 8 bases; junction bases outside the gene matches: 6. This CDR3 has 15 residues. The DNA for the CDR3 is TGTGCCAGCAGTTACGATGGGACAGGGAGCGAAAAACTGTTTTTT. Translation gives CASSYDGTGSEKLFF.

The V gene is TRBV20-1, the J gene TRBJ1-4; D may be TRBD1 (5 bases). Germline V CDR1 and CDR2: DFQATT, SNEGSKA (reference sequence). The CDR3 is 11 residues long. V was shortened by 6 bases and J by 8 bases, with 10 bases between the two germline ends. CDR3 nucleotides: TGCAGTGCCGGGGGTAGCGAAAAACTGTTTTTT. It codes for CSAGGSEKLFF.

The J gene is TRBJ1-6, the V gene TRBV7-9; the D gene is possibly TRBD1 (5 bases). Between the trimmed V and J ends, which lost 4 bases and 0 bases, there was a span of 10 bases. Germline-derived CDR1 and CDR2 are SEHNR and FQNEAQ (reference sequence). The CDR3 loop spans 16 amino acids. For the CDR3, the DNA is TGTGCCAGCAGCTGGGACTCCAGCTCCTATAATTCACCCCTCCACTTT. Translation gives CASSWDSSSYNSPLHF.

The chain carries TRBV30 and TRBJ2-3; D perhaps matches TRBD1 (5 bases). Per the germline V gene, CDR1 is GTSNPN and CDR2 is SVGIG (reference sequence). The CDR3 covers 13 residues. The V gene lost 1 base and the J gene lost 4 bases, with 9 bases spanning the gap. The CDR3 loop is CAWSGQGPDTQYF. The CDR3 nucleotides are TGTGCCTGGAGTGGGCAGGGCCCAGATACGCAGTATTTT.